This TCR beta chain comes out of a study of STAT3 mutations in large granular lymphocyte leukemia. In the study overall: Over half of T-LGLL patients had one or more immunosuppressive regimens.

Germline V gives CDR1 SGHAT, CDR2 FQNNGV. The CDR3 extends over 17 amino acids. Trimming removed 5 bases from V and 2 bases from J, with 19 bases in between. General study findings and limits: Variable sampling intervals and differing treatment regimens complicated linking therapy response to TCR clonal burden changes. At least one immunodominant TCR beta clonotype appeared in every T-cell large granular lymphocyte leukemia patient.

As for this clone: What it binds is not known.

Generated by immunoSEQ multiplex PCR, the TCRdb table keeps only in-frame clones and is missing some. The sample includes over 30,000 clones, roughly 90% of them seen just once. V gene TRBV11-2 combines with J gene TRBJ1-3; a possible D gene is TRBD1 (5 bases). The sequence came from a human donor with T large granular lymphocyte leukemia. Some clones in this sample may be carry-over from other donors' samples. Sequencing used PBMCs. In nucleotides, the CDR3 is TGTGCCAGCAGCCACCTCCCGGTTACAGGAGCTGGAAACACCATATATTTT. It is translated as CASSHLPVTGAGNTIYF.